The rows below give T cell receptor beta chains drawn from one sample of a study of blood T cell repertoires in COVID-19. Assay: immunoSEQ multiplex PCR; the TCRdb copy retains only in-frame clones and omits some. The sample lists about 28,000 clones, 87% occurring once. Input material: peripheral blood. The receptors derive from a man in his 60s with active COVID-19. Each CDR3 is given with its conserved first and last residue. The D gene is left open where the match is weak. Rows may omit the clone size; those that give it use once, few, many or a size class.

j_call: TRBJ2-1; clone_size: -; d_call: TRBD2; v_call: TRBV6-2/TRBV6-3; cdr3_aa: CASSYGERGPLGEQFF; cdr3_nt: TGTGCCAGCAGTTACGGGGAGCGGGGGCCGCTGGGGGAGCAGTTCTTC
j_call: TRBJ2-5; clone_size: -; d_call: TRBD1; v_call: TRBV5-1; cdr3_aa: CASSLGRGRETQYF; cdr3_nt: TGCGCCAGCAGCTTGGGCAGGGGGCGCGAGACCCAGTACTTC
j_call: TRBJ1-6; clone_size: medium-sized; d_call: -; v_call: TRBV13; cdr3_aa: CASSLKSRDNSPLHF; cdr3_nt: TGTGCCAGCAGCTTAAAGAGCAGGGATAATTCACCCCTCCACTTT
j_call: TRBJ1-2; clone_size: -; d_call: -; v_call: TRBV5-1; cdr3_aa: CASSLAGPTRGYTF; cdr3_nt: TGCGCCAGCAGCTTGGCGGGTCCTACGCGTGGCTACACCTTC
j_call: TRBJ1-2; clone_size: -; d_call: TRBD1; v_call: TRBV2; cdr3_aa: CASRGTGEGYGYTF; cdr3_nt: TGTGCCAGCAGGGGGACAGGGGAGGGCTATGGCTACACCTTC
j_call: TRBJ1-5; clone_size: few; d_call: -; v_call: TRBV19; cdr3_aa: CASSMFGENQPQHF; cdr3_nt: TGTGCCAGTAGTATGTTCGGGGAGAATCAGCCCCAGCATTTT
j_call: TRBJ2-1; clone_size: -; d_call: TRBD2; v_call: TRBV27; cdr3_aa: CASSSDLRGADGEQFF; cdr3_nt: TGTGCCAGCAGTTCCGACTTGCGGGGGGCCGACGGTGAGCAGTTCTTC
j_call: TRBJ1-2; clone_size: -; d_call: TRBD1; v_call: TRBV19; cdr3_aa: CASSIGGQIPNYGYTF; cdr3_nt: TGTGCCAGTAGTATAGGGGGACAGATTCCTAACTATGGCTACACCTTC
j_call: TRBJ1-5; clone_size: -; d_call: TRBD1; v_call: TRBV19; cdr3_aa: CASSNPWTGTEQPQHF; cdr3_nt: TGTGCCAGTAGTAATCCTTGGACAGGGACGGAGCAGCCCCAGCATTTT
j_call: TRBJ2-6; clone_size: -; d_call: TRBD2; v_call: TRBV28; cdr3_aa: CASSFPGGSGANVLTF; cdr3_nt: TGTGCCAGCAGTTTCCCGGGGGGTTCTGGGGCCAACGTCCTGACTTTC
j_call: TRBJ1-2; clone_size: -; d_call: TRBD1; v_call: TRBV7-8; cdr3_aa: CASSLAWVWTGRGDGYTF; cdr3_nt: TGTGCCAGCAGCTTAGCGTGGGTTTGGACAGGGAGAGGTGACGGCTACACCTTC
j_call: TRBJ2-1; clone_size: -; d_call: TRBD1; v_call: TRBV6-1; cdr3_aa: CASSGDRGQLIDEQFF; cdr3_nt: TGTGCCAGCAGTGGGGACAGGGGGCAATTGATCGATGAGCAGTTCTTC
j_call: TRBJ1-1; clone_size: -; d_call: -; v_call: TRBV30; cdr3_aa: CAGESDSRPFF; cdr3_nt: TGTGCCGGGGAAAGTGACAGTCGTCCTTTCTTT
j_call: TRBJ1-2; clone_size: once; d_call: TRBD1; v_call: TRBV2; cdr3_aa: CASDRDRGGYGYTF; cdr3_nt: TGTGCCAGCGATCGGGACAGAGGAGGCTATGGCTACACCTTC
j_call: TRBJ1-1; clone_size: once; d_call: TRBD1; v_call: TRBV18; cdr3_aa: CASSKTGGFSMNTEAFF; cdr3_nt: TGTGCCAGCTCCAAGACAGGGGGCTTTTCTATGAACACTGAAGCTTTCTTT
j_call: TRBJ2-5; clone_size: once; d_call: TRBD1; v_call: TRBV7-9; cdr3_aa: CASSLVTGGWETQYF; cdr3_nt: TGTGCCAGCAGCTTAGTTACAGGGGGATGGGAGACCCAGTACTTC
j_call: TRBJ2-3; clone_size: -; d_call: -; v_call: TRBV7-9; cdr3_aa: CASSQTMGQDTQYF; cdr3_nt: TGTGCCAGCAGCCAAACCATGGGCCAAGATACGCAGTATTTT
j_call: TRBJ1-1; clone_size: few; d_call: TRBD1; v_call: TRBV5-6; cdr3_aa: CASSLGTGTLRTEAFF; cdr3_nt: TGTGCCAGCAGCTTGGGGACAGGGACCCTGCGGACTGAAGCTTTCTTT
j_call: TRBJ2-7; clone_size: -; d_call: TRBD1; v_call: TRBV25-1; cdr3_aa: CASSEYRQGEQYF; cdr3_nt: TGTGCCAGCAGTGAATACCGACAGGGGGAGCAGTACTTC
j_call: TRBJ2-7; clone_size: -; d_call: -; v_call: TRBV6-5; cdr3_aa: CASSYRGGGFHEQYF; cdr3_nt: TGTGCCAGCAGTTACCGAGGGGGGGGCTTCCACGAGCAGTACTTC
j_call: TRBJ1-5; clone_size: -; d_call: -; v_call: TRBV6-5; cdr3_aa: CASSYHRESQPQHF; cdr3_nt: TGTGCCAGCAGTTACCATAGGGAGAGTCAGCCCCAGCATTTT
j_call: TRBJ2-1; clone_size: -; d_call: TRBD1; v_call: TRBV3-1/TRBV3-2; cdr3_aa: CASSRDRVNEQFF; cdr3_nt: TGTGCCAGCAGCCGAGACAGGGTCAATGAGCAGTTCTTC